Listed below are T cell receptor beta chains from one sample, sequenced in a study of blood T cell repertoires in COVID-19. Generated by immunoSEQ multiplex PCR, the TCRdb table keeps only in-frame clones and is missing some. The sample holds 180,000 or so clones; roughly 84% are singletons and the top ten take less than 8.5%. The specimen was PBMCs or T cells enriched from blood (not recorded which). All receptors come from a man aged 35-49 years who had recovered from COVID-19. The CDR3 runs from the conserved cysteine through the conserved F or W. The D gene is left open where the match is weak. The size entry is marked missing in some rows and otherwise reads once, few, many or a size class.

TGTGCCAGCAGCTTAGTAAATCAATGGGGACAGGGGGCAAGTGAAGCTTTCTTT | CASSLVNQWGQGASEAFF | TRBD1 | TRBJ1-1 | . | TRBV11-2
TGTGCCAGCAGCTTAGAGGGGATCGCGAACACTGAAGCTTTCTTT | CASSLEGIANTEAFF | . | TRBJ1-1 | . | TRBV7-2
TGCAGCGTTGAGGGGGCGTCGAAGAAGAACACTGAAGCTTTCTTT | CSVEGASKKNTEAFF | . | TRBJ1-1 | . | TRBV29-1
TGCAGCGTTGAAGATCGCCAGTCCTACGAGCAGTACTTC | CSVEDRQSYEQYF | . | TRBJ2-7 | . | TRBV29-1
TGCGCCAGCAGCCACCCACGGTTCTACTATAATTCACCCCTCCACTTT | CASSHPRFYYNSPLHF | . | TRBJ1-6 | few | TRBV4-3
TGTGCCAGCAGTTCCGCCGGGACAGGGTATAAGGGAGCTAATGAAAAACTGTTTTTT | CASSSAGTGYKGANEKLFF | TRBD1 | TRBJ1-4 | once | TRBV28
TGTGCCTGGAGACAGTCGGAGACCCAGTACTTC | CAWRQSETQYF | . | TRBJ2-5 | once | TRBV30
TGTGCCAGCAGTTACAACAAGGTGCTCGTCGGGGATGGCTACACCTTC | CASSYNKVLVGDGYTF | . | TRBJ1-2 | . | TRBV6-6
TGTGCCAGCAGGGGGGACATGAACACTGAAGCTTTCTTT | CASRGDMNTEAFF | . | TRBJ1-1 | . | TRBV2
TGTGCCACCAGTGATTCGGCGGGGTGGCGGAAGACCCAGTACTTC | CATSDSAGWRKTQYF | . | TRBJ2-5 | . | TRBV24-1
TGTGCCAGCAGTTACCGAACACAGGGGACCAAAAACATTCAGTACTTC | CASSYRTQGTKNIQYF | TRBD1 | TRBJ2-4 | . | TRBV6-5
TGTGCCAGCGGGACAGGGGGCGGAAACACCATATATTTT | CASGTGGGNTIYF | TRBD1 | TRBJ1-3 | . | TRBV3-1/TRBV3-2
TGCGCCAGCAGTTTGTCAGGCATGAACACTGAAGCTTTCTTT | CASSLSGMNTEAFF | . | TRBJ1-1 | . | TRBV5-1
TGTGCCAGCAGCACAATGACAGGCCCCGGGGGCTACACCTTC | CASSTMTGPGGYTF | . | TRBJ1-2 | . | TRBV7-2
TGTGCCTTAAGGGGAAGATCTAACTATGGCTACACCTTC | CALRGRSNYGYTF | . | TRBJ1-2 | . | TRBV10-3
TGTGCCAGCAGCCAAGAGGAGGGACAGGGTAACTCACCCCTCCACTTT | CASSQEEGQGNSPLHF | TRBD1 | TRBJ1-6 | . | TRBV4-2
TGTGCCAGCAGTCACACACATCGGACAGGGAGAGGAAACACCATATATTTT | CASSHTHRTGRGNTIYF | TRBD1 | TRBJ1-3 | . | TRBV28
TGTGCCAGCAGCTTAACGGGGGCTAATGAAAAACTGTTTTTT | CASSLTGANEKLFF | . | TRBJ1-4 | . | TRBV5-4
TGTGCCAGCAGTTTGGGCAGAATAGATCACGAGCAGTACTTC | CASSLGRIDHEQYF | . | TRBJ2-7 | . | TRBV28
TGTGCCAGCAGAAGACTTGGCGGGGAAAAACTGTTTTTT | CASRRLGGEKLFF | . | TRBJ1-4 | . | TRBV5-6
TGTGCCAGCAGCTTATGGTCAACGGGGGGTGGGAGCTCCTACAATGAGCAGTTCTTC | CASSLWSTGGGSSYNEQFF | TRBD2 | TRBJ2-1 | . | TRBV7-2
TGTGCCAGCCGGAGCGCAGGGGCCACCGGGGAGCTGTTTTTT | CASRSAGATGELFF | . | TRBJ2-2 | . | TRBV9
TGTGCCAGCAGTTACCCCTTGGTGGCGGGCGCTCATAGCAATCAGCCCCAGCATTTT | CASSYPLVAGAHSNQPQHF | . | TRBJ1-5 | . | TRBV6-2/TRBV6-3
TGTGCCAGCAGGGGGGACAGGGGGCACATCACTGGGGCCAACGTCCTGACTTTC | CASRGDRGHITGANVLTF | TRBD1 | TRBJ2-6 | . | TRBV2
TGCGCCAGCAGTGATGGGGCTTGGGAGACCCAGTACTTC | CASSDGAWETQYF | . | TRBJ2-5 | . | TRBV10-1
TGTGCCAGCAGCTTTACAGGGCGAATGAACACTGAAGCTTTCTTT | CASSFTGRMNTEAFF | . | TRBJ1-1 | once | TRBV11-2
TGTGCCAGCAGCAGTACCTCAGACACCGGGGAGCTGTTTTTT | CASSSTSDTGELFF | . | TRBJ2-2 | . | TRBV7-2
TGTGCCAGTAGAGATATCGGGACAGACTCCTACGAGCAGTACTTC | CASRDIGTDSYEQYF | TRBD1 | TRBJ2-7 | . | TRBV19
TGTGCCAGCTCACTCCAGGGGGCTGAAGCTTTCTTT | CASSLQGAEAFF | TRBD1 | TRBJ1-1 | . | TRBV18
TGTGCCATCAGTGAGTCAGGGGGTGGCAATGAAAAACTGTTTTTT | CAISESGGGNEKLFF | . | TRBJ1-4 | . | TRBV10-3
TGTGCCAGCTCACCACCGACCGGGGGGCATGTAGCTTTCTTT | CASSPPTGGHVAFF | . | TRBJ1-1 | . | TRBV18
TGTGCCAGCAGCAGAAGACAGGGGGCGAACACTGAAGCTTTCTTT | CASSRRQGANTEAFF | TRBD1 | TRBJ1-1 | . | TRBV7-9
TGTGCCAGCAGCTTGGCATCCGGGGGCTACGAGCAGTACTTC | CASSLASGGYEQYF | . | TRBJ2-7 | once | TRBV5-5
TGCGCCAGCAGCCCGGACAGCCTCACAGATACGCAGTATTTT | CASSPDSLTDTQYF | . | TRBJ2-3 | . | TRBV5-1
TGTGCCAGCAGACCGGGGACTAGCGGGGGGCCGCGTACAACCCAGTACTTC | CASRPGTSGGPRTTQYF | TRBD2 | TRBJ2-5 | . | TRBV27
TGTGCCAGTAGGGAAGTCGCGGGAGCAACCTTTCTCACAGATACGCAGTATTTT | CASREVAGATFLTDTQYF | TRBD2 | TRBJ2-3 | . | TRBV19
TGTGCCAGCAGTTACCGGACAGGGGAAGAAAAACTGTTTTTT | CASSYRTGEEKLFF | TRBD1 | TRBJ1-4 | . | TRBV6-5
TGTGCCAGCAGCCCCGCCCGGGGACTCCTCTACAATGAGCAGTTCTTC | CASSPARGLLYNEQFF | . | TRBJ2-1 | . | TRBV6-2/TRBV6-3
TGTGCCAGCAGCCCAGGGGGCAGTGCTTTCTTT | CASSPGGSAFF | TRBD1 | TRBJ1-1 | . | TRBV6-4
TGCGCCAGCAGTGTGAGAAGGGGAACAGATACGCAGTATTTT | CASSVRRGTDTQYF | . | TRBJ2-3 | . | TRBV10-1
TGTGCCAGCAGTTTTCGGGTCCAGGGGGTTCCTGGCACCTTC | CASSFRVQGVPGTF | TRBD1 | TRBJ1-2 | . | TRBV28
TGTGCCAGTGCGACCACAGGGTTTTCTGGAAACACCATATATTTT | CASATTGFSGNTIYF | . | TRBJ1-3 | . | TRBV19
TGTGCCAGCACCCAACAGGGGGCCTACGAGCAGTACTTC | CASTQQGAYEQYF | TRBD1 | TRBJ2-7 | . | TRBV6-6
TGTGCCAGCTTTTCGGGGGACTCCTACCCTAGGGCTTTCTTT | CASFSGDSYPRAFF | . | TRBJ1-1 | . | TRBV28
TGCGCCAGCAGCTTTACGACAGGGACGACTAATGAAAAACTGTTTTTT | CASSFTTGTTNEKLFF | TRBD1 | TRBJ1-4 | once | TRBV5-1
TGTGCCAGCAGCTTAGTCCACGGGGTCGGGGAGACCCAGTACTTC | CASSLVHGVGETQYF | . | TRBJ2-5 | once | TRBV11-3
TGTGCCATCAGTGAGTCGGCGGGGTTACGGTATGGCTACACCTTC | CAISESAGLRYGYTF | . | TRBJ1-2 | . | TRBV10-3
TGTGCCAGCAGTTACTACAGGGACGGGACCCAGTACTTC | CASSYYRDGTQYF | . | TRBJ2-5 | . | TRBV6-5
TGTGCCAGCAGCGCCCCACAGGGTCTGGGGAGCAATGGCTACACCTTC | CASSAPQGLGSNGYTF | . | TRBJ1-2 | . | TRBV9
TGTGCCAGCACTCCAGGGGCCTTTTATAATTCACCCCTCCACTTT | CASTPGAFYNSPLHF | . | TRBJ1-6 | . | TRBV28
TGTGCCAGCAGCTGGGGACAGGGCCGGCTATCCACTGAAGCTTTCTTT | CASSWGQGRLSTEAFF | TRBD1 | TRBJ1-1 | . | TRBV5-4
TGTGCCAGTACCCCGACAATCTCTGGAAACACCATATATTTT | CASTPTISGNTIYF | . | TRBJ1-3 | . | TRBV19
TGCGCCAGCAGCCAAGTGGGGAGGGACAGGGGCACAGATACGCAGTATTTT | CASSQVGRDRGTDTQYF | TRBD1 | TRBJ2-3 | . | TRBV4-1
TGCGCCAGCAGCCAAGAGGGCCCGAATCAGCCCCAGCATTTT | CASSQEGPNQPQHF | . | TRBJ1-5 | . | TRBV4-1